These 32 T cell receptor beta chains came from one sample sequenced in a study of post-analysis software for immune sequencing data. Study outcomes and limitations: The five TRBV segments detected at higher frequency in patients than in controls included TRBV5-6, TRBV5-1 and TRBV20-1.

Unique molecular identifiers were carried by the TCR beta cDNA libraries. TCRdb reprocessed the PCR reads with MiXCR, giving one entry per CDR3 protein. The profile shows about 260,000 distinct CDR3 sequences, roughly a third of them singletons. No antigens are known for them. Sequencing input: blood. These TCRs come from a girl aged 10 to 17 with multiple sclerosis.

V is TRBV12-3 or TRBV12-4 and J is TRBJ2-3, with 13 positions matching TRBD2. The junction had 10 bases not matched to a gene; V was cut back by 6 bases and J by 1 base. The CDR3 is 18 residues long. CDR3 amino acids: CASSPGLAGADGTDTQYF. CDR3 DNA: TGTGCCAGCAGCCCTGGACTAGCGGGAGCGGACGGCACAGATACGCAGTATTTT.

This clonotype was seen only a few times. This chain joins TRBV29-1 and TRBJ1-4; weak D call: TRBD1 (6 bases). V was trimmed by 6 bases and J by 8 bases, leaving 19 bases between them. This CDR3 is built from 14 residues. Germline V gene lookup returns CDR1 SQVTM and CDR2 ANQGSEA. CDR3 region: CSVRGRGGGEKLFF. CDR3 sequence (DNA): TGCAGCGTGCGGGGCAGGGGAGGGGGAGAAAAACTGTTTTTT.

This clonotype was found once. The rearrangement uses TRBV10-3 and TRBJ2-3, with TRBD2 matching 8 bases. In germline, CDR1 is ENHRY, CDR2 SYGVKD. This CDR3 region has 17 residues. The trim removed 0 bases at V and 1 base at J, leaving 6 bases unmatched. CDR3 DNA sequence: TGTGCCATCAGTGAGTCGTTGGCTAGCGGGCGCACAGATACGCAGTATTTT. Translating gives CAISESLASGRTDTQYF.

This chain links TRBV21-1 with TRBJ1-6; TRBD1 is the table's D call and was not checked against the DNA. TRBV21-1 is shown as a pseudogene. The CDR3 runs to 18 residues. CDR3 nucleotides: TGTGCCAGCCGAGGGTGCGGACAGGGCCAATCCTTAGGGTCACCCCTCCACTTT. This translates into CASRGCGQGQSLGSPLHF.

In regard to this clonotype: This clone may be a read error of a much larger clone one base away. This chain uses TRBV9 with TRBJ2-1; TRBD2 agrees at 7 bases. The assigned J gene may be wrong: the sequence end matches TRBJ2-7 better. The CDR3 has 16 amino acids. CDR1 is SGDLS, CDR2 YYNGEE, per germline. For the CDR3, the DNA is TGTGCCAGCAGCGTAGGGGGGGGGAGCTCCTACAATGAGCAGTACTTC. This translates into CASSVGGGSSYNEQYF.

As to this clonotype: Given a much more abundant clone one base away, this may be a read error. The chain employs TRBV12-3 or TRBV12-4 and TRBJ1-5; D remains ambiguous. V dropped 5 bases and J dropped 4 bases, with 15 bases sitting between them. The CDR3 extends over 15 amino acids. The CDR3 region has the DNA TGTGCCAGCAGTCAACGAAATCCTAAGAATCAGCCCCAGCATTTT. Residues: CASSQRNPKNQPQHF.

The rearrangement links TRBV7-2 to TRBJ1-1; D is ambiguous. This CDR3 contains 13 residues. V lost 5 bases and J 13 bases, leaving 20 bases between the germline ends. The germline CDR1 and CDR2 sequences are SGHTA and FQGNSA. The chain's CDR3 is CASSPAGLRKGFF. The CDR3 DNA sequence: TGTGCCAGCAGCCCGGCAGGACTTCGAAAAGGTTTCTTT.

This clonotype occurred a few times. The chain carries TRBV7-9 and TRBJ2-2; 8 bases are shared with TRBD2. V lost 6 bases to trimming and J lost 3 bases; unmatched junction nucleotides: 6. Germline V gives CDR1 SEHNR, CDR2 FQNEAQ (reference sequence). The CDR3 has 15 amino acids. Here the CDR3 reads CASSSSSGYTGELFF. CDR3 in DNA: TGTGCCAGCAGTTCCTCTAGCGGGTACACCGGGGAGCTGTTTTTT.

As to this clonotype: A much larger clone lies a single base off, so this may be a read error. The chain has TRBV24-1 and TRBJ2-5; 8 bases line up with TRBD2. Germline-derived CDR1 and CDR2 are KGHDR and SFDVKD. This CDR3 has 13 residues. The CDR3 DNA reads TGTGCCACCAGCGGGGACGGGGGGGAGACCCTGTACTTC. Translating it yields CATSGDGGETLYF.

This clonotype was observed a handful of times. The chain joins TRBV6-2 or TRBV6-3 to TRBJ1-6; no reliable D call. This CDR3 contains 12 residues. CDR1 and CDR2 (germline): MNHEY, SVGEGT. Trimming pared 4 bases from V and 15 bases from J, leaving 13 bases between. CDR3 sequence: CASSSEPPNLHF. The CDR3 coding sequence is TGTGCCAGCAGTTCGGAACCCCCCAACCTCCACTTT.

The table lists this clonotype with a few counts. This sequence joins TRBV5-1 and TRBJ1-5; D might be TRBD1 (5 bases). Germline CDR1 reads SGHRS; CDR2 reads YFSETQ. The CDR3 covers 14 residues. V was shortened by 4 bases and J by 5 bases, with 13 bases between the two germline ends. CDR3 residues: CASSPGQPDQPQHF. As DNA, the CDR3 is TGCGCCAGCAGCCCCGGACAACCAGATCAGCCCCAGCATTTT.

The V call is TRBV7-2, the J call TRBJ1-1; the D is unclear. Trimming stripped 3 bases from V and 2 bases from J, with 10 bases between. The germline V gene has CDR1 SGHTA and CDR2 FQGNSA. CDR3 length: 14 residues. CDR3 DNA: TGTGCCAGCAGCTTTGTACGGCCAAACACTGAAGCTTTCTTT. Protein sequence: CASSFVRPNTEAFF.

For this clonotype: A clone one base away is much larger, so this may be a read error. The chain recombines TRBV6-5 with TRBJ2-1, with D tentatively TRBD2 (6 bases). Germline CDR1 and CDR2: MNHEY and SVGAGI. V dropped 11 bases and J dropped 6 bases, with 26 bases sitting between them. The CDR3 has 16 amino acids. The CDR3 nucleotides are TGTGCCGGCAAACTGGAGGGCGCCTATCGAGGCAATGAGCAGTTCTTC. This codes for CAGKLEGAYRGNEQFF.

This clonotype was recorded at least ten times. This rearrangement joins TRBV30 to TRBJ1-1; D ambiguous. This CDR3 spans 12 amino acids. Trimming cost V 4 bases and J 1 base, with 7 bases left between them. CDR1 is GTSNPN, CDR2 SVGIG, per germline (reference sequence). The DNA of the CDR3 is TGTGCCTGGAATATTAGGAACACTGAAGCTTTCTTT. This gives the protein CAWNIRNTEAFF.

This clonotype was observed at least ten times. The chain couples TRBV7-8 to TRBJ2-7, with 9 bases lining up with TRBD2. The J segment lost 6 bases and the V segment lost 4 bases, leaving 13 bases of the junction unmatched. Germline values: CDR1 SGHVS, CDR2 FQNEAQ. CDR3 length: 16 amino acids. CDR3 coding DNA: TGTGCCAGCAGCTACGGGGGTAGCGGGAGCCGTCTCGAGCAGTACTTC. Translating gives CASSYGGSGSRLEQYF.

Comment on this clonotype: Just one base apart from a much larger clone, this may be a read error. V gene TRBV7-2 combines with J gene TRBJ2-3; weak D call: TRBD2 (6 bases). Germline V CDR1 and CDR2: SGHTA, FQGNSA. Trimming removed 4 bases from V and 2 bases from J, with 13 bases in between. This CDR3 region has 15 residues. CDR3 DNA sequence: TGTGCCAGCAGCTACCGGGACTGTTACACAGATACGCAGTATTTT. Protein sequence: CASSYRDCYTDTQYF.

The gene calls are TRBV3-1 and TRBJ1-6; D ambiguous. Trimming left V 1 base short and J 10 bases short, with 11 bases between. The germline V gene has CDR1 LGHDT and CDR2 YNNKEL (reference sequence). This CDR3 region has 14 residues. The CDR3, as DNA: TGTGCCAGCAGCCAAGTAGAGGGAAGCTCACCCCTCCACTTT. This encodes CASSQVEGSSPLHF. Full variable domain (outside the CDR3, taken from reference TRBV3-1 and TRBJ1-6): DTAVSQTPKYLVTQMGNDKSIKCEQNLGHDTMYWYKQDSKKFLKIMFSYNNKELIINETVPNRFSPKSPDKAHLNLHINSLELGDSAVYFCASSQVEGSSPLHFGNGTRLTVT.

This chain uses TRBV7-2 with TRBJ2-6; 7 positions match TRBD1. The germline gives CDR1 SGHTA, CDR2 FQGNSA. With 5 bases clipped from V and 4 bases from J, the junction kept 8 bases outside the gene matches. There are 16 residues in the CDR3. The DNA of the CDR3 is TGTGCCAGCAGCCTAGGGGGCGTCTCAGGGGCCAACGTCCTGACTTTC. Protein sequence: CASSLGGVSGANVLTF.

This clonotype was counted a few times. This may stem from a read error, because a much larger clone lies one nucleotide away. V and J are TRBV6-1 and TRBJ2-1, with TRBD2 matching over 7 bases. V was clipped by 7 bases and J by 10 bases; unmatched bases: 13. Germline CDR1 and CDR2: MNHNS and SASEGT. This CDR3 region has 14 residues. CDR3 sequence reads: CASTAASGAYEQFF. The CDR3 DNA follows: TGTGCCAGCACTGCGGCTAGCGGAGCCTACGAGCAGTTCTTC.

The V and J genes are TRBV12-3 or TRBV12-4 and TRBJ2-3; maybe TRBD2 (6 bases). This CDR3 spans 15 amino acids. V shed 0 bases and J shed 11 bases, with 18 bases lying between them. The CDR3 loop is CASSLAGAGTDVQYF. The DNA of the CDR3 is TGTGCCAGCAGTTTAGCGGGAGCGGGCACAGATGTGCAGTATTTT.

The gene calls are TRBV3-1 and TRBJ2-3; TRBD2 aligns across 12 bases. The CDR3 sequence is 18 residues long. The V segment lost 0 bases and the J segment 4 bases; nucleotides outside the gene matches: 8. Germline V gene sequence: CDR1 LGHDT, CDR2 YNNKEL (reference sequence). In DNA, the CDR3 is TGTGCCAGCAGCCAAGATCTTGGACTAGCGGGGTTCTCAGATACGCAGTATTTT. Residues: CASSQDLGLAGFSDTQYF.

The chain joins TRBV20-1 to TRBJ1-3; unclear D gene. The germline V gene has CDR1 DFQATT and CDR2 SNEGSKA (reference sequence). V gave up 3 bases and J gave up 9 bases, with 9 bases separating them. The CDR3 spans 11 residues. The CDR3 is CSASAGGTIYF. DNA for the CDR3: TGCAGTGCTAGTGCGGGTGGCACCATATATTTT.

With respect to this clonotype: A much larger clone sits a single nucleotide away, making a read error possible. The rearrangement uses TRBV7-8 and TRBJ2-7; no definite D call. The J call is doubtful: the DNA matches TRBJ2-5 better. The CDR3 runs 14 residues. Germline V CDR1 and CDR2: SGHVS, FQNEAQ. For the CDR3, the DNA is TGTGCCAGCAGCTCCCCCGGTCCCGGTGAGACCCAGTACTTC. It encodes CASSSPGPGETQYF.

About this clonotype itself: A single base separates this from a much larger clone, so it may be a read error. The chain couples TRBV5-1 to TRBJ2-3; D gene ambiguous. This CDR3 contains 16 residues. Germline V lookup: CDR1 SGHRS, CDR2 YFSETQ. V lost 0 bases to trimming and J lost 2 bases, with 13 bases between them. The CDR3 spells CASSLALDLYTDTQYF. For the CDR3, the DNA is TGCGCCAGCAGCTTGGCCTTGGACCTCTACACAGATACGCAGTATTTT.

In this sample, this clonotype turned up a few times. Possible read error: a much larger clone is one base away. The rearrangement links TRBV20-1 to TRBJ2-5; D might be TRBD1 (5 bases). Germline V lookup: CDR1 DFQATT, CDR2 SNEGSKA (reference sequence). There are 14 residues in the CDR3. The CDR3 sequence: CSATIREGCETQYF. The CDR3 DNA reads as TGCAGCGCGACCATCAGGGAAGGGTGTGAGACCCAGTACTTC.

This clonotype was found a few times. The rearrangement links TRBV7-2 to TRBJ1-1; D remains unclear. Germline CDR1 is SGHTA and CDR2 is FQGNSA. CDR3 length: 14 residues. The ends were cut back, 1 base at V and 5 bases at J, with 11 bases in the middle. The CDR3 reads CASSLGRAPTEAFF. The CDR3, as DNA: TGTGCCAGCAGCTTAGGCCGGGCCCCAACTGAAGCTTTCTTT.

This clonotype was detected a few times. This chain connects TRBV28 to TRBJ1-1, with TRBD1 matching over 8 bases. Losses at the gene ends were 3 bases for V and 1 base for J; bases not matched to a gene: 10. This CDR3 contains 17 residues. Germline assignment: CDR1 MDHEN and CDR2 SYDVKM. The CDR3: CASSFLGTGDGNTEAFF. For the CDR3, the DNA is TGTGCCAGCAGTTTTCTCGGGACAGGAGATGGGAACACTGAAGCTTTCTTT.

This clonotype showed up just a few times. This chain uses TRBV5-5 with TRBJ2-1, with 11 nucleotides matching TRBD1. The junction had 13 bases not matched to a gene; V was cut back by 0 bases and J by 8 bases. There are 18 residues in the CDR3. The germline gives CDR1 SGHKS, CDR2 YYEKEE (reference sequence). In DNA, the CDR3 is TGTGCCAGCAGCTTGGAGGGGACAGGGGGGGCTAGTCGGCATGAGCAGTTCTTC. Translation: CASSLEGTGGASRHEQFF.

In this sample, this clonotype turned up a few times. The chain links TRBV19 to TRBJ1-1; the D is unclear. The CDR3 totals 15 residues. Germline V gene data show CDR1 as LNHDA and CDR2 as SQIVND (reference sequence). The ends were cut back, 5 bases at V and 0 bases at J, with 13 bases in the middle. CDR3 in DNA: TGTGCCAGTAGTGACGTTAGGCGGTTGAACACTGAAGCTTTCTTT. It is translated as CASSDVRRLNTEAFF.

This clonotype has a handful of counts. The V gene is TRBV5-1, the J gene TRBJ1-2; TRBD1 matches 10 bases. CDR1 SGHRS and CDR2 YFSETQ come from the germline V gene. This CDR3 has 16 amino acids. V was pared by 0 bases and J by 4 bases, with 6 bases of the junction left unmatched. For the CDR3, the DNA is TGCGCCAGCAGCTTGGGGTCGACAGGGGGCTCCTATGGCTACACCTTC. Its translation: CASSLGSTGGSYGYTF.

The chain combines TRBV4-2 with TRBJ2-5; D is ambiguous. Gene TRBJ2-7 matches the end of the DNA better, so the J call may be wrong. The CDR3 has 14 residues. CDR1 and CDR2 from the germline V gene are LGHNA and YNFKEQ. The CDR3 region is CASSQELSRYEQYF. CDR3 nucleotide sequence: TGTGCCAGCAGCCAAGAGTTATCCCGCTACGAGCAGTACTTC.

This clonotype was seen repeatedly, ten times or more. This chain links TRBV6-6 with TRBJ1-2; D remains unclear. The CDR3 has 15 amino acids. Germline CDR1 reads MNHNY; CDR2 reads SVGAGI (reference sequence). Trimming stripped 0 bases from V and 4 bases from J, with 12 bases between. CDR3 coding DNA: TGTGCCAGCAGTTACTCTTGGGGAGTCGGCTATGGCTACACCTTC. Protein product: CASSYSWGVGYGYTF.